The source of this T cell receptor (beta chain) is a study of cytomegalovirus exposure and HLA in healthy donors. PCR employed 60 Vbeta and 13 Jbeta primers. This table comes from immunoSEQ multiplex PCR, and its TCRdb copy is limited to in-frame clones, with some not included. The table gives about 140,000 clones; the top ten clones make up roughly 2% of it. Whole-study findings and limits: Most TCRs appeared rarely, but some public TCRs recurred in many donors. It emerged from a later analysis that several of the most significant clusters appeared to be linked to common viral pathogens.

Of note for this clone: Antigen unknown.

The CDR3 loop spans 18 amino acids. The trim removed 1 base at V and 3 bases at J, leaving 6 bases unmatched. In germline, CDR1 is LGHNA, CDR2 YNFKEQ. Nominally healthy donors provided the samples, though records likely missed some immune exposures. The chain recombines TRBV4-2 with TRBJ2-3; 14 nucleotides align to TRBD2. This clonotype was obtained from a woman under 30 in good health and CMV-seronegative. Sequenced input: PBMCs. In DNA, the CDR3 is TGTGCCAGCAGCCAAGTGGGGACTAGCGGGAGAGGGACAGATACGCAGTATTTT. It encodes CASSQVGTSGRGTDTQYF.